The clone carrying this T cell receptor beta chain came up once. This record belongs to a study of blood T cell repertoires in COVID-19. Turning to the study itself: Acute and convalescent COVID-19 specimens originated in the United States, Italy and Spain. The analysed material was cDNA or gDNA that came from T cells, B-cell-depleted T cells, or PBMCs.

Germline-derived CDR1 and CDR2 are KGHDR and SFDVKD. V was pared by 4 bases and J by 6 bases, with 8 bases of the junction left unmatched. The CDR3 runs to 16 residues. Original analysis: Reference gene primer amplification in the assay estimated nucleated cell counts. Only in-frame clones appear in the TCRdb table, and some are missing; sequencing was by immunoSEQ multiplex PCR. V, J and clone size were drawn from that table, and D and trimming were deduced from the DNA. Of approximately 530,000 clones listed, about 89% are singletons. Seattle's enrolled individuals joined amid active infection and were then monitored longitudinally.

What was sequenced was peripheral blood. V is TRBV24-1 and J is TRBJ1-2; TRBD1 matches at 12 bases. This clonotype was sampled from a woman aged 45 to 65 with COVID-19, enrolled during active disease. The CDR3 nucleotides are TGTGCCACCAGTGACACGGGACAGGGGGCGCTTGATGGCTACACCTTC. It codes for CATSDTGQGALDGYTF.